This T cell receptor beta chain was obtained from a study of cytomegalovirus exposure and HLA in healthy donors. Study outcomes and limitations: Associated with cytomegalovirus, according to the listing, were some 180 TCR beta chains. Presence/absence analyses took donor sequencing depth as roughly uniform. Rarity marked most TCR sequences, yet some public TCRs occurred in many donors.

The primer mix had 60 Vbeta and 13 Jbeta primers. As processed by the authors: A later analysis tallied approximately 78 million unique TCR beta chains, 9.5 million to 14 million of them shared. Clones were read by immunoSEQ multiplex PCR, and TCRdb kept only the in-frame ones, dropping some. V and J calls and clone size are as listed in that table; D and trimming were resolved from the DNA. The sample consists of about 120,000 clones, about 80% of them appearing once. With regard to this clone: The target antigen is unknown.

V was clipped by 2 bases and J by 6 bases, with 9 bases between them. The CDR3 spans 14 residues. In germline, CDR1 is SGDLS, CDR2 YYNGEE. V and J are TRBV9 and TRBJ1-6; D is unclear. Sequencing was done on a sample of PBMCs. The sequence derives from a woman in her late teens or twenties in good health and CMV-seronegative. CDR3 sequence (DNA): TGTGCCAGCAGCGTCGGAGGAAGTAATTCACCCCTCCACTTT. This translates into CASSVGGSNSPLHF. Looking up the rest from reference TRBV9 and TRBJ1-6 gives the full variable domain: DSGVTQTPKHLITATGQRVTLRCSPRSGDLSVYWYQQSLDQGLQFLIQYYNGEERAKGNILERFSAQQFPDLHSELNLSSLELGDSALYFCASSVGGSNSPLHFGNGTRLTVT.